This is a list of T cell receptor beta chains from one sample in a study of human T cells and chemical hapten exposure. TCRdb re-called the RACE reads with MiXCR, one entry per CDR3 protein. The repertoire consists of fewer than 50,000 distinct CDR3 sequences, with around 9.5% occurring once and the leading ten covering roughly 27%. The specimen was whole blood, collected in connection with sensitization to the hapten diphenylcyclopropenone (DPC). The receptors were gathered from a man in his fifties with alopecia areata. Some clones in this sample may be carry-over from other donors' samples. The CDR3 runs from the conserved cysteine through the conserved F or W. The order of the fields is D gene, J gene, clone size, V gene, CDR3 DNA, CDR3 protein. D genes are given only for firm matches. Clone sizes are given selectively: once, few, many, or a class where the clone is expanded.

d_call: NA
j_call: TRBJ2-2
clone_size: few
v_call: TRBV3-1
cdr3_nt: TGTGCCAGCAGCCAGGCGGAGGGGGAGGAGCTGTTTTTT
cdr3_aa: CASSQAEGEELFF

d_call: TRBD1
j_call: TRBJ2-2
clone_size: few
v_call: TRBV5-4
cdr3_nt: TGTGCCAGCAGCTTGGAGCCAGGGGGAAACACCGGGGAGCTGTTTTTT
cdr3_aa: CASSLEPGGNTGELFF

d_call: TRBD2
j_call: TRBJ2-1
clone_size: many
v_call: TRBV10-3
cdr3_nt: TGTGCCATCAGTGGGGAGCGGGGCCGGCCAAACAATGAGCAGTTCTTC
cdr3_aa: CAISGERGRPNNEQFF

d_call: NA
j_call: TRBJ2-1
clone_size: many
v_call: TRBV5-4
cdr3_nt: TGTGCCAGCAGCGTGCCGGGTCCTTCAGAGCAGTTCTTC
cdr3_aa: CASSVPGPSEQFF

d_call: TRBD1
j_call: TRBJ1-2
clone_size: many
v_call: TRBV5-8
cdr3_nt: TGTGCCAGCAGCCAAGACAGGGGCTATGGCTACACCTTC
cdr3_aa: CASSQDRGYGYTF

d_call: NA
j_call: TRBJ2-7
clone_size: many
v_call: TRBV24-1
cdr3_nt: TGTGCCACCAGTGATGGGTGGAAGCAGTACTTC
cdr3_aa: CATSDGWKQYF

d_call: NA
j_call: TRBJ2-2
clone_size: many
v_call: TRBV11-3
cdr3_nt: TGTGCCAGCAGCTTCAGGGCCACCGGGGAGCTGTTTTTT
cdr3_aa: CASSFRATGELFF

d_call: NA
j_call: TRBJ1-4
clone_size: many
v_call: TRBV28
cdr3_nt: TGTGCCAGCAGTACGGGAGGGTTTGAAGAAAAACTGTTTTTT
cdr3_aa: CASSTGGFEEKLFF

d_call: NA
j_call: TRBJ2-3
clone_size: many
v_call: TRBV30
cdr3_nt: TGTGCCTGGAACGCTGAGAGCACAGATACGCAGTATTTT
cdr3_aa: CAWNAESTDTQYF

d_call: NA
j_call: TRBJ1-3
clone_size: NA
v_call: TRBV6-2/TRBV6-3
cdr3_nt: TGTGCCAGCGGTCTACCGAGCTCTGGAAACACCATATATTTT
cdr3_aa: CASGLPSSGNTIYF

d_call: TRBD1
j_call: TRBJ2-5
clone_size: NA
v_call: TRBV3-1
cdr3_nt: TGTGCCAGCAGCCAACCGACAGGGACCGAGACCCAGTACTTC
cdr3_aa: CASSQPTGTETQYF

d_call: TRBD2
j_call: TRBJ2-1
clone_size: few
v_call: TRBV30
cdr3_nt: TGTGCCTCTGCGACTAGCGGGAGTAACAATGAGCAGTTCTTC
cdr3_aa: CASATSGSNNEQFF

d_call: NA
j_call: TRBJ1-2
clone_size: NA
v_call: TRBV7-9
cdr3_nt: TGTGCCAGCAGCGATATGGCCGGAGGCTATGGCTACACCTTC
cdr3_aa: CASSDMAGGYGYTF

d_call: NA
j_call: TRBJ1-5
clone_size: few
v_call: TRBV29-1
cdr3_nt: TGCAGCGTTGGCGGGGCAGGCAATCAGCCCCAGCATTTT
cdr3_aa: CSVGGAGNQPQHF

d_call: NA
j_call: TRBJ2-3
clone_size: few
v_call: TRBV7-9
cdr3_nt: TGTGCCAGCAGCTCCGGCCCTGGAGATACGCAGTATTTT
cdr3_aa: CASSSGPGDTQYF

d_call: NA
j_call: TRBJ2-5
clone_size: many
v_call: TRBV7-9
cdr3_nt: TGTGCCAGCAGCGTCGGGGCTTCCCAAGAGACCCAGTACTTC
cdr3_aa: CASSVGASQETQYF

d_call: NA
j_call: TRBJ2-7
clone_size: NA
v_call: TRBV7-3
cdr3_nt: TGTGCCAGCAGCTTAAGAGCAGGTAGCTCCTACGAGCAGTACTTC
cdr3_aa: CASSLRAGSSYEQYF